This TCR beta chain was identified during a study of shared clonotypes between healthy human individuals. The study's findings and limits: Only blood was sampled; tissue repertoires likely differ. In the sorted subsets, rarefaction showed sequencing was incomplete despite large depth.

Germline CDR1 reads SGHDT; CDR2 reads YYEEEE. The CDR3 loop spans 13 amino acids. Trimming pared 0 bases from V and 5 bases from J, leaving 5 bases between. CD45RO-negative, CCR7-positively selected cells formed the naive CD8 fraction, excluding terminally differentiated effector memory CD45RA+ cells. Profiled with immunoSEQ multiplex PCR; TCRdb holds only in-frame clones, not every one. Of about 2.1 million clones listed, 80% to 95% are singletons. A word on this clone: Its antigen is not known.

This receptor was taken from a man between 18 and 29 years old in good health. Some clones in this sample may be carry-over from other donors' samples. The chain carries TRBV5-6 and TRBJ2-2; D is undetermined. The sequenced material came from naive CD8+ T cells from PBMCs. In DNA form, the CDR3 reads TGTGCCAGCAGCTTGGATTGGACCGGGGAGCTGTTTTTT. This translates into CASSLDWTGELFF.